This TCR beta chain was recovered during a study of blood T cell repertoires in COVID-19. TCRdb's copy holds only in-frame clones and misses some; the assay was immunoSEQ multiplex PCR. The table has a few hundred thousand clones, roughly 86% seen once. This CDR3 region has 14 residues. The ends were cut back, 0 bases at V and 10 bases at J, with 13 bases in the middle. Per the germline V gene, CDR1 is MNHNS and CDR2 is SASEGT. In the 2 weeks before study entry, exposed participants met a COVID-19 case, which was PCR-confirmed or clinician-diagnosed. The sequencing input was PBMCs or T cells enriched from blood (not recorded which). The rearrangement joins TRBV6-1 to TRBJ2-1; maybe TRBD2 (6 bases). This sequence was found in a woman in her thirties who had been exposed to COVID-19. This chain's CDR3 is CASSEAGLDTEQFF. The CDR3 DNA sequence: TGTGCCAGCAGTGAAGCGGGACTCGATACCGAGCAGTTCTTC.